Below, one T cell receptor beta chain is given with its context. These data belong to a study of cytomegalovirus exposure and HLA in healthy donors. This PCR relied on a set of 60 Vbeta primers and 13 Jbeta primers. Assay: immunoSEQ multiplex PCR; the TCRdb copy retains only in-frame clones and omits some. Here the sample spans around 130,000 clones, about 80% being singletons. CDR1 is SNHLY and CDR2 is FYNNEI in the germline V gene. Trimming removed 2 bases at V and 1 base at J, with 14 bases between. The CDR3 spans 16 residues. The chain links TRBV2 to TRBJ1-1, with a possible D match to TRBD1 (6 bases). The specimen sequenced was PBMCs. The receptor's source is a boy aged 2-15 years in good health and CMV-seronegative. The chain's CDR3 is CASSEIGGGPNTEAFF. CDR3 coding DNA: TGTGCCAGCAGTGAAATTGGCGGGGGGCCGAACACTGAAGCTTTCTTT. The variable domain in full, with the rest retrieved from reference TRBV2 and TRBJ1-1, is EPEVTQTPSHQVTQMGQEVILRCVPISNHLYFYWYRQILGQKVEFLVSFYNNEISEKSEIFDDQFSVERPDGSNFTLKIRSTKLEDSAMYFCASSEIGGGPNTEAFFGQGTRLTVV.